The clone carrying this T cell receptor beta chain was recorded a few times. A far larger clone lies a single base away; this is likely a read error. The data are from a study of human T cells and chemical hapten exposure. Study details: Mostly female patients had alopecia areata, totalis or universalis.

As for time point: pre-sensitization, week 0. Sample treatment: therapeutic diphenylcyclopropenone sensitization with weekly scalp DPC. TCRdb analysed the RACE reads with MiXCR anew, one entry per CDR3 protein. The sample comprises some 360,000 distinct CDR3 sequences, 4.5% to 5.5% of which are singletons, and 2.5% to 3% rests with the top ten. Germline-derived CDR1 and CDR2 are MNHEY and SMNVEV (reference sequence). The ends were cut back, 6 bases at V and 0 bases at J, with 3 bases in the middle. The CDR3 runs to 13 residues. The TCR originated in a woman in her fifties or sixties with alopecia areata. Some clones in this sample may be carry-over from other donors' samples. The chain uses TRBV27 and TRBJ2-6; D remains ambiguous. The sequencing used whole blood, collected in connection with sensitization to the hapten diphenylcyclopropenone (DPC). CDR3 sequence (DNA): TGTGCCAGCAGACTCTCTGGGGCCAACGTCCTGACTTTC. It yields the protein CASRLSGANVLTF.